This T cell receptor (beta chain) is from a study of T cells in Graves' hyperthyroidism and ophthalmopathy. Looking at the study overall: Peripheral blood was collected at initial diagnosis, before any treatment.

Authors of the study amplified TCR beta CDR3 regions from RNA transcripts. The study used the HTBI primer set for a first-round RT-PCR of the TCR CDR3. TCRdb reprocessed the multiplex PCR reads via MiXCR and lists one record per CDR3 protein. The sample contains hundreds of thousands of distinct CDR3 sequences, approximately 13% of which appear only once. CDR3 length equals 13 residues. Between the trimmed V and J ends, which lost 6 bases and 2 bases, there was a span of 10 bases. Germline V gene lookup returns CDR1 ENHRY and CDR2 SYGVKD. Reasons for excluding patients were uncontrolled infection, other autoimmune disease, pregnancy or lactation. This clonotype was counted at least ten times.

This clonotype was obtained from a woman between 18 and 30 years old with Graves' hyperthyroidism. The sequencing input was blood. V usage is TRBV10-3 and J usage is TRBJ1-1, with no clear D. DNA of the CDR3: TGTGCCATCAGAAGGGATTCTAACACTGAAGCTTTCTTT. It encodes CAIRRDSNTEAFF.